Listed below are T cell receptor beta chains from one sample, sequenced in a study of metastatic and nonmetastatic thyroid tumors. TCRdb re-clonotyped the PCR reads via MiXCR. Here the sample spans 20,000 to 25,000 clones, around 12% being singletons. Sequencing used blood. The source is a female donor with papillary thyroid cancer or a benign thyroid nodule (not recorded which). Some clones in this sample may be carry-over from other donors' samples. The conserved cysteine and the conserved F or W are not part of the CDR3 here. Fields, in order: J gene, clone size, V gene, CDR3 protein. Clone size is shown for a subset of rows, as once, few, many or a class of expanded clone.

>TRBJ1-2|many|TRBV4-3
ASSHQGGYGYT
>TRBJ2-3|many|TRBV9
ASSVQGAGTDTQY
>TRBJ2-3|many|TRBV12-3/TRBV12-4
ASSFVDRIRLRWGTDTQY
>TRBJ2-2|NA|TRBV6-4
ASSAEGLSMGTVELF
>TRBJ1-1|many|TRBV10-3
AITPTMNTEAF
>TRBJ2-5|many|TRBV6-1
ASALGRRQETQY
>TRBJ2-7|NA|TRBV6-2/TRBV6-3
ASSWWGYEQY
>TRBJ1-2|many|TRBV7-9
ASSLFESGYT
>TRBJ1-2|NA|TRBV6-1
ASIADSLSNYGYT
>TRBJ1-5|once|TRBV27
ASSLFGGVVNNHLQH
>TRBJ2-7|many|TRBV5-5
ASSLQHRSAYEQY
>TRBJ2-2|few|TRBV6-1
ASTLGGGRVGELF
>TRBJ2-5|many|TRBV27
ASSAQTEQETQY
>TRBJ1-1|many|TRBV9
ASSPWTGANHPAF
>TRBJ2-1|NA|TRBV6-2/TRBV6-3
AIQHGPWRPGRNNEQF
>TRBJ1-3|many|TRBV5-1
ASSPRVSGNTIY
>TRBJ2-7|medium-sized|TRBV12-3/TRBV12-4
ASSLVYIEQY
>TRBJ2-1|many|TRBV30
AWSGSLASAEQF
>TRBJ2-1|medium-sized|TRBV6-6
ASSYGTAYNEQF
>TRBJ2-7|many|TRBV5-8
ASSVAGTTTYEQY
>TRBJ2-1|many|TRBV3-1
ASSQEGGGAYEQF
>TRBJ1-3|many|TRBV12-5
ASGMTGSGNTIY
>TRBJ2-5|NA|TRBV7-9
ASWDSLKETQY
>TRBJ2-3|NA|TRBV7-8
ASISRRDRVTQY
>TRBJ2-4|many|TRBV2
ASSEKDLRQFLDLAKNIQY
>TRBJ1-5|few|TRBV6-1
ASSPDRVRGPGQPHH
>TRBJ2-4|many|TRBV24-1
ATQSGLAKNIQY
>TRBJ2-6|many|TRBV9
ASSRTGGSGANVLT
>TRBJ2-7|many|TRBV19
ATARVGLAGGDEQY
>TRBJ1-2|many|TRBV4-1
ASSQDWDGYGYT
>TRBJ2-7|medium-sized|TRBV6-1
ASTDTLGQQY
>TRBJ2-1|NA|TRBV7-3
ASSLYAGEYNEQF
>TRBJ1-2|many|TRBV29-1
SAADRGWGYT
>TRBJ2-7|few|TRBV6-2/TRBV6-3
ASSYSKASQAGYGQY
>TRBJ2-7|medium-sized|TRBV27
ASSFQPSYEQY
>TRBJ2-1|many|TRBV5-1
ASRTTSGANNEQF
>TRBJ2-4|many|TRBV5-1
ASSLRGQEGIQY
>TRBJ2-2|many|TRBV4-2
ASSQGSAGGYTGELF
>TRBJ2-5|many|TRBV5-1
ASSFGGWETQY
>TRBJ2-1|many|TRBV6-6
ASSYMSGAGNEQF
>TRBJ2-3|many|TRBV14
ASSQGLAGVIFTDTQY
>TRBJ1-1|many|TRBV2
ASSAGTGYTEAF
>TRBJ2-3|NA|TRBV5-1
ASSGGQGRADTQY
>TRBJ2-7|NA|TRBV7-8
ASSTGLWEDEQY
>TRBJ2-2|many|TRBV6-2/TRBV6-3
ASSYSTEELF
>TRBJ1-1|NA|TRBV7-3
ASSLTPLTEAF
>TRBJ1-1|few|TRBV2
ASSESLIGDTEAF
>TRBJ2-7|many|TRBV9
ASSEGPLGTYYEQY
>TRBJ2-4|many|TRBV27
ASSPQEKNIQY
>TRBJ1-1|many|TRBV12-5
ASGPDRGLNTEAF
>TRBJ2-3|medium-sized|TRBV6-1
ASRFGTSGIDTQY